The 30 T cell receptor beta chains given below trace back to one sample, sequenced in a study of cytomegalovirus exposure and HLA in healthy donors. The assay was immunoSEQ multiplex PCR, and TCRdb's table has in-frame clones only and misses some. The sample contains 120,000 or so clones, approximately 89% of which appear only once. The sample consisted of PBMCs. These receptors were collected from a young woman in good health and CMV-seronegative.

The CDR3 is CASSGPTGRTGELFF. The CDR3 DNA follows: TGTGCCAGCAGTGGACCGACAGGGAGGACCGGGGAGCTGTTTTTT. This chain uses TRBV6-5 with TRBJ2-2, with a tentative D call TRBD1 (7 bases). Trimming removed 5 bases at V and 5 bases at J, with 15 bases between. This CDR3 spans 15 amino acids. Germline-derived CDR1 and CDR2 are MNHEY and SVGAGI.

The chain uses TRBV28 and TRBJ2-6, with no clear D. CDR1 MDHEN and CDR2 SYDVKM come from the germline V gene. The V and J ends lost 8 bases and 0 bases respectively, with 11 bases between them. The CDR3 totals 15 residues. CDR3 in amino acids: CASGNSYSGANVLTF. The CDR3 bases are TGTGCCAGCGGTAACAGTTACTCTGGGGCCAACGTCCTGACTTTC.

The chain links TRBV29-1 to TRBJ2-7, with TRBD1 as a possible D gene (6 bases). V lost 6 bases and J 6 bases, leaving 12 bases between the germline ends. CDR1 and CDR2 (germline): SQVTM, ANQGSEA. This CDR3 comprises 11 residues. CDR3 sequence: CSVDSGVEQYF. Here the CDR3 DNA reads TGCAGCGTCGATTCAGGGGTCGAGCAGTACTTC.

This clone was recorded a few times. The rearrangement joins TRBV7-9 to TRBJ2-7, with D possibly TRBD2 on 6 matching bases. V gave up 3 bases and J gave up 2 bases, with 14 bases separating them. This CDR3 is 15 amino acids long. The germline V gene encodes CDR1 SEHNR and CDR2 FQNEAQ (reference sequence). The CDR3 spells CASSFREAEPYEQYF. As DNA, the CDR3 is TGTGCCAGCAGCTTCAGGGAGGCGGAACCCTACGAGCAGTACTTC.

In its sample, this clone was seen a few times. This chain uses TRBV11-2 with TRBJ1-1; TRBD1 might be the D (6 bases). Between the trimmed V and J ends, which lost 5 bases and 1 base, there was a span of 14 bases. The CDR3 contains 15 residues. The germline gives CDR1 SGHAT, CDR2 FQNNGV. This chain's CDR3 is CASSVGLDRNTEAFF. DNA of the CDR3: TGTGCCAGCAGCGTAGGGTTGGACAGGAACACTGAAGCTTTCTTT.

The genes are TRBV29-1 and TRBJ2-5; D remains unclear. The V gene lost 6 bases and the J gene lost 1 base, with 9 bases spanning the gap. Germline V gene sequence: CDR1 SQVTM, CDR2 ANQGSEA. The CDR3 extends over 12 amino acids. For the CDR3, the DNA is TGCAGCGTCGTGTATCCCCAAGAGACCCAGTACTTC. Amino acid sequence: CSVVYPQETQYF.

This chain links TRBV25-1 with TRBJ1-4; D gene ambiguous. Germline lookup yields CDR1 MGHDK and CDR2 SYGVNS. The CDR3 totals 15 residues. The V gene lost 4 bases and the J gene lost 8 bases, with 17 bases spanning the gap. The DNA of the CDR3 is TGTGCCAGCAGTGGGCAGGAGGAGGTTGGGGAAAAACTGTTTTTT. This gives the protein CASSGQEEVGEKLFF.

This rearrangement joins TRBV4-3 to TRBJ1-2, with TRBD1 as a possible D gene (6 bases). The CDR3 consists of 16 residues. Germline V lookup: CDR1 LGHNA, CDR2 YSLEER. With 0 bases removed from V and 8 bases from J, the gap between germline ends came to 19 bases. This CDR3 reads CASSQDSGDTVYGYTF. The DNA of the CDR3 is TGCGCCAGCAGCCAAGATTCCGGGGACACCGTCTACGGCTACACCTTC.

The chain's CDR3 is CASSNGGSNTEAFF. The CDR3 DNA reads as TGTGCCAGCAGCAACGGAGGGAGTAACACTGAAGCTTTCTTT. V usage is TRBV6-6 and J usage is TRBJ1-1; D is unresolved. This CDR3 spans 14 amino acids. V was trimmed by 6 bases and J by 2 bases, leaving 13 bases between them. CDR1 and CDR2 from the germline V gene are MNHNY and SVGAGI (reference sequence).

The chain has TRBV15 and TRBJ2-3; D is perhaps TRBD2 (5 bases). This CDR3 has 16 residues. Trimming took 0 bases from V and 3 from J, leaving 13 bases between them. Germline CDR1 reads LNHNV; CDR2 reads YYDKDF (reference sequence). The CDR3 sequence is CATSRDIRGSTDTQYF. In DNA, the CDR3 is TGTGCCACCAGCAGAGATATTCGGGGAAGTACAGATACGCAGTATTTT.

The table lists this clone with a count of one. The rearrangement uses TRBV2 and TRBJ1-4; no clear D. The germline V gene encodes CDR1 SNHLY and CDR2 FYNNEI. This CDR3 has 13 residues. V was shortened by 9 bases and J by 8 bases, with 16 bases between the two germline ends. This chain's CDR3 is CASRGSTGEKLFF. The CDR3, as DNA: TGTGCCAGTCGGGGTTCCACTGGGGAAAAACTGTTTTTT.

This clone was recorded a few times. The chain is built from TRBV7-8 and TRBJ1-5; TRBD1 matches at 8 bases. Germline lookup yields CDR1 SGHVS and CDR2 FQNEAQ. V lost 4 bases, J lost 9 bases, and 11 bases stayed unmatched. The length of the CDR3 is 15 residues. CDR3 DNA: TGTGCCAGCAGCTCCCGGACAGGGAGAATTGGGCCCCAGCATTTT. Translated, it gives CASSSRTGRIGPQHF.

The gene calls are TRBV28 and TRBJ2-7, with 8 bases identical to TRBD1. This CDR3 region has 14 residues. Germline CDR1 reads MDHEN; CDR2 reads SYDVKM. Trimming at V came to 6 bases and at J to 3 bases, leaving 7 bases not matched to a gene. As DNA, the CDR3 is TGTGCCAGCAGCCCAGGGGGCGCAGGCTACGAGCAGTACTTC. Protein sequence: CASSPGGAGYEQYF.

V and J are TRBV10-1 and TRBJ2-2, with D perhaps matching TRBD1 (6 bases). CDR1 and CDR2 (germline): WNHNN, SYGVQD (reference sequence). Deletions cut 6 bases from V and 0 bases from J, with 17 bases between. This CDR3 comprises 17 residues. In DNA, the CDR3 is TGCGCCAGCAGGAAGGAGGACAGCAAAACGAACACCGGGGAGCTGTTTTTT. Its translation is CASRKEDSKTNTGELFF.

This clone was counted a single time. J is TRBJ2-3 and V is TRBV28; 12 positions agree with TRBD2. V lost 3 bases to trimming and J lost 7 bases; unmatched junction nucleotides: 5. CDR3 length: 15 amino acids. CDR1 is MDHEN and CDR2 is SYDVKM in the germline V gene. CDR3 in DNA: TGTGCCAGCAGTTTCCAAACTAGCGGGAGGTATACGCAGTATTTT. This gives the protein CASSFQTSGRYTQYF.

This chain links TRBV5-1 with TRBJ2-1; 8 positions agree with TRBD2. The CDR3 spans 15 residues. V dropped 6 bases and J dropped 3; count of bases not matched to a gene: 8. CDR1 and CDR2 from the germline V gene are SGHRS and YFSETQ. This CDR3 is CASKIAAGGYNEQFF. The CDR3 DNA is TGCGCCAGCAAAATCGCGGCGGGGGGCTACAATGAGCAGTTCTTC.

This clone was detected once. This sequence joins TRBV19 and TRBJ1-5; a weak D match, TRBD1 (6 bases). Germline loops: CDR1 LNHDA, CDR2 SQIVND (reference sequence). The CDR3 is made up of 14 amino acids. Trimming stripped 7 bases from V and 5 bases from J, with 15 bases between. As DNA, the CDR3 is TGTGCCAGTAAGGAGACAGGCGTGGATCAGCCCCAGCATTTT. It yields the protein CASKETGVDQPQHF.

The CDR3 coding sequence is TGTGCCAGCTCACCACCCGAAGAGACCCAGTACTTC. Its protein is CASSPPEETQYF. V gene TRBV18 combines with J gene TRBJ2-5; D uncertain. Germline V gene lookup returns CDR1 KGHSH and CDR2 LQKENI. The CDR3 is made up of 12 amino acids. V lost 0 bases, J lost 3 bases, and 2 bases lay in between. Filled out from reference TRBV18 and TRBJ2-5, the complete variable domain reads NAGVMQNPRHLVRRRGQEARLRCSPMKGHSHVYWYRQLPEEGLKFMVYLQKENIIDESGMPKERFSAEFPKEGPSILRIQQVVRGDSAAYFCASSPPEETQYFGPGTRLLVL.

The chain employs TRBV30 and TRBJ2-1; D perhaps matches TRBD1 (5 bases). Germline V CDR1 and CDR2: GTSNPN, SVGIG (reference sequence). The V and J ends lost 2 bases and 8 bases respectively, with 10 bases between them. The CDR3 has 12 amino acids. The CDR3 DNA is TGTGCCTGGAGTCGCCAGGGCTATGAGCAGTTCTTC. Its translation: CAWSRQGYEQFF.

The rearrangement links TRBV30 to TRBJ1-2; D remains ambiguous. The CDR3 runs 12 residues. The germline gives CDR1 GTSNPN, CDR2 SVGIG (reference sequence). V gave up 0 bases and J gave up 4 bases, with 6 bases separating them. CDR3 sequence (DNA): TGTGCCTGGAGTGTAACGGTCTATGGCTACACCTTC. It specifies CAWSVTVYGYTF.

The V call is TRBV5-6, the J call TRBJ1-1; D might be TRBD1 (6 bases). The germline CDR1 and CDR2 sequences are SGHDT and YYEEEE. This CDR3 is 12 amino acids long. The germline V and J ends were trimmed by 4 bases and 3 bases, with 7 bases remaining between them. CDR3 sequence: CASSPGDTEAFF. Here the CDR3 DNA reads TGTGCCAGCAGCCCAGGGGACACTGAAGCTTTCTTT.

The chain is built from TRBV6-5 and TRBJ2-7, with D hard to call. V lost 2 bases, J lost 2 bases, and 13 bases lay in between. From germline, CDR1 is MNHEY and CDR2 SVGAGI. CDR3 length: 15 residues. The CDR3 DNA sequence: TGTGCCAGCAGTTACCAGCCAGGCTACCCCTACGAGCAGTACTTC. Translation: CASSYQPGYPYEQYF.

This chain connects TRBV29-1 to TRBJ2-1; D might be TRBD2 (5 bases). The germline V gene has CDR1 SQVTM and CDR2 ANQGSEA. The length of the CDR3 is 14 residues. Trimming left V 7 bases short and J 7 bases short, with 20 bases between. The DNA of the CDR3 is TGCAGCGGATCCGAGCGGACCCCTGGTAATGAGCAGTTCTTC. This codes for CSGSERTPGNEQFF.

This rearrangement joins TRBV23-1 to TRBJ2-7; D possibly corresponds to TRBD1 (6 bases). TRBV23-1 is given ORF status, its function remaining uncertain. V shed 0 bases and J shed 1 base, with 16 bases lying between them. The CDR3 extends over 17 amino acids. The CDR3 reads CASSQSRPRQASYEQYV. In DNA form, the CDR3 reads TGCGCCAGCAGTCAATCGCGGCCGCGACAGGCGTCCTACGAGCAGTACGTC.

V gene TRBV5-6 combines with J gene TRBJ2-2, with 8 bases matching TRBD1. Germline V gives CDR1 SGHDT, CDR2 YYEEEE. The J segment lost 7 bases and the V segment lost 10 bases, leaving 15 bases of the junction unmatched. The CDR3 sequence is 15 residues long. Here the CDR3 DNA reads TGTGCCGGGGGGACAGGCGCAAACGTTGGCGGGGAGCTGTTTTTT. This gives the protein CAGGTGANVGGELFF.

The V call is TRBV6-6, the J call TRBJ2-7; D not certain. The CDR3 loop spans 12 amino acids. V was pared by 6 bases and J by 0 bases, with 6 bases between. CDR1 is MNHNY, CDR2 SVGAGI, per germline (reference sequence). The CDR3 sequence is CASSSSSYEQYF. The CDR3 DNA sequence: TGTGCCAGCAGCTCGAGCTCCTACGAGCAGTACTTC.

V gene TRBV28 combines with J gene TRBJ2-1; 7 bases are shared with TRBD2. The CDR3 is 16 amino acids. With V trimmed by 5 bases and J by 2 bases, 9 bases remained unmatched. CDR1 and CDR2 from the germline V gene are MDHEN and SYDVKM. The CDR3 DNA reads as TGTGCCAGCAGTCCGACCGGCGGGAGTCCCTACAATGAGCAGTTCTTC. Protein product: CASSPTGGSPYNEQFF.

This chain links TRBV5-1 with TRBJ2-5; TRBD2 is a possible D gene (6 bases). CDR3 length equals 16 residues. Trimming stripped 4 bases from V and 2 bases from J, with 18 bases between. In germline, CDR1 is SGHRS, CDR2 YFSETQ. The CDR3 spells CASSEIPGLPQETQYF. For the CDR3, the DNA is TGCGCCAGCAGCGAAATCCCGGGACTCCCTCAAGAGACCCAGTACTTC.

This rearrangement joins TRBV18 to TRBJ2-2; D is unresolved. The V end was cut by 6 bases, the J end by 0 bases, with 8 bases between. Germline V gene sequence: CDR1 KGHSH, CDR2 LQKENI. The CDR3 is 14 residues long. The CDR3 sequence is CASSLVANTGELFF. The CDR3 nucleotides are TGTGCCAGCTCCCTCGTAGCGAACACCGGGGAGCTGTTTTTT.

The chain has TRBV6-1 and TRBJ1-2; the match to TRBD1 covers 8 bases. The V gene's germline CDR1 is MNHNS and CDR2 SASEGT. The CDR3 spans 14 residues. The V gene end was trimmed by 4 bases and the J gene end by 4 bases; junction bases not matched to a gene: 5. CDR3 in amino acids: CASSGTGTFYGYTF. The DNA for the CDR3 is TGTGCCAGCAGTGGGACAGGGACGTTCTATGGCTACACCTTC.